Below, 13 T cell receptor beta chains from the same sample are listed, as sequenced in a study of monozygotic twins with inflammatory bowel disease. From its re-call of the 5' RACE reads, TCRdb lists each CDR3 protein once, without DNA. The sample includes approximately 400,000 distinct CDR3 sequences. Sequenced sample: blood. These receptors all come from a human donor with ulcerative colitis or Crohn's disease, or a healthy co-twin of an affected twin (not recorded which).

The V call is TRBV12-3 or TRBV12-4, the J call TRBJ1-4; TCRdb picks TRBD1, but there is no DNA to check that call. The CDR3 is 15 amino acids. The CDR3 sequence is CASSANRDAGEKLFF.

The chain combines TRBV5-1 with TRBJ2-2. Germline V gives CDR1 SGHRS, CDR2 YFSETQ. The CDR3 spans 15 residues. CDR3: CASSLYGPDTGELFF.

CDR3 in amino acids: CASSQDWAGGYEQYF. The rearrangement uses TRBV4-1 and TRBJ2-7; TCRdb reports TRBD1, a call that lacks DNA to check it against. Germline CDR1 and CDR2: MGHRA and YSYEKL. This CDR3 is 15 amino acids long.

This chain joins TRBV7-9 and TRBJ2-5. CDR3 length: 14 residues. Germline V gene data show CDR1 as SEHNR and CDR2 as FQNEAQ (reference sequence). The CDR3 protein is CASSFHQDGETQYF.

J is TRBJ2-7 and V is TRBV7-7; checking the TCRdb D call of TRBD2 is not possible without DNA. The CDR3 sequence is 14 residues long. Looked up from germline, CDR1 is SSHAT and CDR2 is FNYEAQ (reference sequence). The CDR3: CASSPAGGPYEQYF.

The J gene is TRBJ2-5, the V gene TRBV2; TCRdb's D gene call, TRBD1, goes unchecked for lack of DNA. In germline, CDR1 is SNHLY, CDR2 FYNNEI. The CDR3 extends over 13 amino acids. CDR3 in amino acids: CASSGQGQETQYF.

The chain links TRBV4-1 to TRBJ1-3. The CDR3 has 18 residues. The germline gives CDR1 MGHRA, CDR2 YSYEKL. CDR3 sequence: CASSPSGLPSSSGNTIYF.

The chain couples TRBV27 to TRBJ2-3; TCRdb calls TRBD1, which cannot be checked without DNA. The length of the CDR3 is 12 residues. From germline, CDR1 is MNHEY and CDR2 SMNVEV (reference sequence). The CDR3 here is CASSLTGGVENF.

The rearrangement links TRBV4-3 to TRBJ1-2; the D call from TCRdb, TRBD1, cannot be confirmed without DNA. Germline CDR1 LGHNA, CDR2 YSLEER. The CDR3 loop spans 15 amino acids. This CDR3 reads CASSQPGQGEYGYTF.

The CDR3 loop reads CSASFSGTGANVLTF. V and J are TRBV20-1 and TRBJ2-6. The CDR3 is 15 amino acids. From germline, CDR1 is DFQATT and CDR2 SNEGSKA (reference sequence).

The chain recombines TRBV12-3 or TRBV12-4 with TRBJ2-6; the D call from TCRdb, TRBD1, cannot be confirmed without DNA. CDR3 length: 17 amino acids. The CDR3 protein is CASSLGTGGSGANVLTF.

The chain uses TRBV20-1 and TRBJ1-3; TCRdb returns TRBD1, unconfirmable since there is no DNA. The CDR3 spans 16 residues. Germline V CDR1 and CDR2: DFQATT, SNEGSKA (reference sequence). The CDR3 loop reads CSAGQGAPGSGNTIYF.

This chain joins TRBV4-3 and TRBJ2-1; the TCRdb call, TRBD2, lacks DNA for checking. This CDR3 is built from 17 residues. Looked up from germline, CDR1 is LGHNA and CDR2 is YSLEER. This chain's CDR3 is CASSNRGLAGGYNEQFF.